What follows are 14 T cell receptor beta chains derived from one specimen sequenced in a study of Graves' ophthalmopathy and Graves' hyperthyroidism (dated by TCRdb to 2016 to 2018). The instrument was an Illumina HiSeq 2000. TCR beta CDR3 regions were amplified from RNA transcripts for repertoire sequencing. The first round was an RT-PCR using HTBI primers with the Qiagen OneStep RT-PCR kit, and this first round was followed by a second-round multiplex PCR, then size selection and purification. Starting from the raw public reads, TCRdb applied fastp trimming at Q25, assembled clones with MiXCR and retained in-frame beta chains. Each record represents a unique CDR3 protein, reported with the most common genes and DNA among its rows. For this sample the table gives roughly 700,000 distinct CDR3 sequences, of which roughly two fifths were detected only once. The ten largest account for 44% of the sample.

The sequencing input was peripheral blood. Receptors were obtained from an adult man with Graves' ophthalmopathy.

The genes are TRBV4-1 and TRBJ2-5; D unclear. Germline CDR1 MGHRA, CDR2 YSYEKL. With 3 bases removed from V and 4 bases from J, the gap between germline ends came to 12 bases. This CDR3 is built from 14 residues. CDR3 bases: TGCGCCAGCAGCCAGACCCCGAGCCGAGAGACCCAGTACTTC. Its translation: CASSQTPSRETQYF.

V and J are TRBV12-3 or TRBV12-4 and TRBJ2-5, with D possibly matching TRBD2 (5 bases). V shed 6 bases and J shed 3 bases, with 17 bases lying between them. The CDR3 runs to 15 residues. DNA for the CDR3: TGTGCCAGCAGCTCTAGCTCGGGGTTCGAAGAGACCCAGTACTTC. Translated: CASSSSSGFEETQYF.

DNA for the CDR3: TGTGCCAGCAGTCCACCCCCGGGGGCCGGTCAGCCCCAGCATTTT. This translates into CASSPPPGAGQPQHF. The chain has TRBV2 and TRBJ1-5; the D gene is possibly TRBD1 (6 bases). The CDR3 is 15 amino acids. V lost 5 bases and J lost 6, with 17 bases in between. In germline, CDR1 is SNHLY, CDR2 FYNNEI.

The chain uses TRBV2 and TRBJ2-7; D unresolved. With 8 bases removed from V and 0 bases from J, the gap between germline ends came to 17 bases. Germline assignment: CDR1 SNHLY and CDR2 FYNNEI. CDR3 length: 15 amino acids. The CDR3 DNA reads TGTGCCAGCTCACGCTCCAGGACGGGCTCCTACGAGCAGTACTTC. Its protein is CASSRSRTGSYEQYF.

The CDR3 DNA reads TGTGCCAGCAGTGCAGAAGGGGACAGGGTTAACTCACCCCTCCACTTT. Translating it yields CASSAEGDRVNSPLHF. The V call is TRBV25-1, the J call TRBJ1-6; the match to TRBD1 covers 9 bases. V was pared by 4 bases and J by 10 bases, with 11 bases of the junction left unmatched. The CDR3 sequence is 16 residues long. The germline V gene has CDR1 MGHDK and CDR2 SYGVNS. Complete variable domain (other parts from reference TRBV25-1 and TRBJ1-6): EADIYQTPRYLVIGTGKKITLECSQTMGHDKMYWYQQDPGMELHLIHYSYGVNSTEKGDLSSESTVSRIRTEHFPLTLESARPSHTSQYLCASSAEGDRVNSPLHFGNGTRLTVT.

This chain links TRBV7-2 with TRBJ1-1; D uncertain. The V gene lost 2 bases and the J gene lost 1 base, with 14 bases spanning the gap. Looked up from germline, CDR1 is SGHTA and CDR2 is FQGNSA. The CDR3 totals 16 residues. CDR3 sequence: CASSLPYDGRNTEAFF. CDR3 coding DNA: TGTGCCAGCAGCTTACCCTACGATGGGAGGAACACTGAAGCTTTCTTT.

This clonotype has more than one count but fewer than ten. CDR3 nucleotide sequence: TGCGCCAGCAGCCAGCCAGGGTCGTTAGCTACTGGCTACACCTTC. It encodes CASSQPGSLATGYTF. The rearrangement links TRBV4-1 to TRBJ1-2; possible D gene TRBD1, 5 bases. The CDR3 runs 15 residues. CDR1 and CDR2 (germline): MGHRA, YSYEKL. V was shortened by 3 bases and J by 7 bases, with 18 bases between the two germline ends.

This clonotype was seen at least ten times. The CDR3, as DNA: TGTGCCAGCAGCTTAGTGCGGGGGACGACAACCCCCTCTGGGGCCAACGTCCTGACTTTC. This translates into CASSLVRGTTTPSGANVLTF. The chain joins TRBV7-2 to TRBJ2-6, with 7 nucleotides matching TRBD2. With 1 base clipped from V and 0 bases from J, the junction kept 12 bases outside the gene matches. CDR1 SGHTA and CDR2 FQGNSA come from the germline V gene. The length of the CDR3 is 20 residues.

This clonotype was seen a handful of times. This sequence joins TRBV27 and TRBJ1-1; the D is unclear. Germline CDR1 MNHEY, CDR2 SMNVEV (reference sequence). The CDR3 has 13 residues. Trimming cost V 5 bases and J 1 base, with 8 bases left between them. The CDR3 region is CASSSVGNTEAFF. In nucleotides, the CDR3 is TGTGCCAGCAGTAGCGTGGGGAACACTGAAGCTTTCTTT.

The V and J genes are TRBV3-1 and TRBJ2-1; D possibly corresponds to TRBD2 (6 bases). Germline loops: CDR1 LGHDT, CDR2 YNNKEL (reference sequence). The CDR3 has 11 amino acids. The CDR3 spells CASGRTNEQFF. CDR3 DNA: TGTGCGAGCGGGCGCACCAATGAGCAGTTCTTC.

V is TRBV6-5 and J is TRBJ1-2, with D hard to call. The CDR3 totals 14 residues. Germline V gene sequence: CDR1 MNHEY, CDR2 SVGAGI. V was clipped by 2 bases and J by 4 bases, with 11 bases between them. The CDR3, as DNA: TGTGCCAGCAGTTACGAACTGGGGAGCTATGGCTACACCTTC. Its protein product is CASSYELGSYGYTF.

The chain links TRBV20-1 to TRBJ1-2; D not resolved. The CDR3 is 14 amino acids. Trimming shortened V by 2 bases and J by 4 bases, and 14 bases separated the two germline ends. In germline, CDR1 is DFQATT, CDR2 SNEGSKA (reference sequence). The CDR3 region has the DNA TGCAGTGCTAGATCTAGTCGACTTACCTATGGCTACACCTTC. Protein sequence: CSARSSRLTYGYTF.

As for this clonotype: It may be a read error: a sequence one base away is much more abundant. V gene TRBV6-1 combines with J gene TRBJ2-1; 7 bases map to TRBD2. The CDR3 consists of 17 residues. V dropped 3 bases and J dropped 6; count of bases not matched to a gene: 14. From germline, CDR1 is MNHNS and CDR2 SASEGT. The CDR3 DNA sequence: TGTGCCAGCAGTGAGTCGAGTTGGGGCGGGAGAGCCAATGAGCAGTTCTTC. It codes for CASSESSWGGRANEQFF.

The V and J genes are TRBV7-9 and TRBJ1-2; D possibly corresponds to TRBD1 (6 bases). Between the trimmed V and J ends, which lost 0 bases and 2 bases, there was a span of 10 bases. The CDR3 length is 15 residues. Germline CDR1 and CDR2: SEHNR and FQNEAQ (reference sequence). CDR3 region: CASSLASQGNYGYTF. The CDR3 DNA is TGTGCCAGCAGCTTAGCAAGTCAGGGGAACTATGGCTACACCTTC.